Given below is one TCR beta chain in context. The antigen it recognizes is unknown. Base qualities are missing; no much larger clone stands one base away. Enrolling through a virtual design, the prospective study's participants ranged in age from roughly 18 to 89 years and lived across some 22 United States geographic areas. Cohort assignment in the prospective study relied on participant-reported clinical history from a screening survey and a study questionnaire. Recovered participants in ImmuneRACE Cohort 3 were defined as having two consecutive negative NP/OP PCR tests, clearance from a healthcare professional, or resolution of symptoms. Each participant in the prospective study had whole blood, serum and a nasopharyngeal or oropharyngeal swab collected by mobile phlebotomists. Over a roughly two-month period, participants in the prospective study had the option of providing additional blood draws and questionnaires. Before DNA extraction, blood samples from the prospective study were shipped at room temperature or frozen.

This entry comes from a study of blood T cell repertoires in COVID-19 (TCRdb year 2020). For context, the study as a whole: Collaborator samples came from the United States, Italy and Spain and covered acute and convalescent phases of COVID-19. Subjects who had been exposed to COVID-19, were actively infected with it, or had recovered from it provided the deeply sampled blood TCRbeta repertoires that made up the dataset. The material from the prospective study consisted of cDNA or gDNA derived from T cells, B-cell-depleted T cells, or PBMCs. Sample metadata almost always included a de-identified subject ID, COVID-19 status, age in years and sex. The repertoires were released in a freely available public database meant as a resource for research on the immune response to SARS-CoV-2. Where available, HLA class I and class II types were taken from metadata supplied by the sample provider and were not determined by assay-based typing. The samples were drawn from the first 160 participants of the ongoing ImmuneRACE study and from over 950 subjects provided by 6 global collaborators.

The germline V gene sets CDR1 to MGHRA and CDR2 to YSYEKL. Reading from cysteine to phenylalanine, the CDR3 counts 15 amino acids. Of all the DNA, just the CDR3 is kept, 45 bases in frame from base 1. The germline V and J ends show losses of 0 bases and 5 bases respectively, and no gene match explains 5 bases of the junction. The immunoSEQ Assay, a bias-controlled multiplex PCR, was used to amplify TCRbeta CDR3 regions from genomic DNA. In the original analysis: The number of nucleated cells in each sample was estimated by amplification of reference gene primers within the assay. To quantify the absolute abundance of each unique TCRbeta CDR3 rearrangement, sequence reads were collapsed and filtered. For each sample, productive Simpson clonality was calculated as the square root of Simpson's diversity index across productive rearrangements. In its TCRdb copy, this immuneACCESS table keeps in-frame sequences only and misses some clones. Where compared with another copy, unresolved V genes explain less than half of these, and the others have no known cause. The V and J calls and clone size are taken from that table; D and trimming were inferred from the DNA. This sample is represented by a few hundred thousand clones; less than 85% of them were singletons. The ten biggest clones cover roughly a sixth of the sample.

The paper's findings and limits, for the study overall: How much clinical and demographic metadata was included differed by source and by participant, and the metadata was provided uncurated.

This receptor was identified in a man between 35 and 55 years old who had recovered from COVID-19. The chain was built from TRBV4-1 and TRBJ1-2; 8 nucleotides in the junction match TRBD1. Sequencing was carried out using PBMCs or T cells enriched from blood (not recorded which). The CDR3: CASSQDGQGEYGYTF. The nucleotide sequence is TGCGCCAGCAGCCAAGATGGACAGGGCGAATATGGCTACACCTTC.